The clone carrying this T cell receptor beta chain was found a few times. These data are taken from a study of blood T cell repertoires in COVID-19. As processed by the authors: Nucleated cell counts were estimated from reference gene primer amplification. This table comes from immunoSEQ multiplex PCR, and its TCRdb copy is limited to in-frame clones, with some not included. Clonal size and the V and J genes are those of that table, whereas D and trimming came from the DNA. The table shows around 78,000 clones, with 82% occurring only once. Looked up from germline, CDR1 is SGHVS and CDR2 is FNYEAQ. V lost 5 bases, J lost 5 bases, and 7 bases lay in between. The CDR3 length is 13 residues.

Specimen: peripheral blood. V is TRBV7-6 and J is TRBJ1-6; D is ambiguous. The sequence was obtained from a human donor in a cohort sampled during active COVID-19. The CDR3, as DNA: TGTGCCAGCAGCCAGATGAATAATTCACCCCTCCACTTT. It is translated as CASSQMNNSPLHF.